This TCR beta chain was sequenced for a study of T cell changes during pregnancy in multiple sclerosis. Libraries were prepared by immunoSEQ multiplex PCR; TCRdb keeps only in-frame clonotypes and omits some of them. The data show approximately 44,000 clones, under 95% seen once. The CDR3 loop spans 12 amino acids. Germline CDR1 reads KGHSH; CDR2 reads LQKENI. Between the trimmed V and J ends, which lost 4 bases and 1 base, there was a span of 4 bases. The sequences come from CD4+ T cells from peripheral blood mononuclear cells, collected in the third trimester of pregnancy. This sequence originates from a female donor with multiple sclerosis, enrolled in a pregnancy study. This chain links TRBV18 with TRBJ1-1; D is unresolved. The CDR3 DNA reads TGTGCCAGCTCACGCAGGAACACTGAAGCTTTCTTT. This translates into CASSRRNTEAFF.